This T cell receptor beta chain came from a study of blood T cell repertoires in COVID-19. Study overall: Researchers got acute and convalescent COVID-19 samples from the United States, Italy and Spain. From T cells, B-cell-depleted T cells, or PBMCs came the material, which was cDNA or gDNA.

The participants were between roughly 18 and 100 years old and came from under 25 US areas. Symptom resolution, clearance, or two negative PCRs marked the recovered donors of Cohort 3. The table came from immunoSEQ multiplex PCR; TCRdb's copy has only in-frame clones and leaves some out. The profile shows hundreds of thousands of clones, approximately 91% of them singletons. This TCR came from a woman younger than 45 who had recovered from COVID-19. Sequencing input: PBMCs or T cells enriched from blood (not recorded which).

The CDR3 here is CATSDYSKGVNEQFF. CDR3 in DNA: TGTGCCACCAGTGATTATTCAAAAGGGGTCAATGAGCAGTTCTTC. The rearrangement links TRBV24-1 to TRBJ2-1; TRBD1 might be the D (5 bases). Germline-derived CDR1 and CDR2 are KGHDR and SFDVKD. Trimming left V 2 bases short and J 6 bases short, with 13 bases between. The CDR3 is 15 residues long.